The present T cell receptor (beta chain) was sequenced within a study of shared clonotypes between healthy human individuals. Looking at the study overall: Each donor's CD4 naive and CD4 memory cells filled three plates apiece, CD8 naive two, and CD8 memory one.

Per the germline V gene, CDR1 is MNHEY and CDR2 is SMNVEV (reference sequence). J gave up 2 bases and V 5 bases, and 6 bases lay outside the gene matches. CDR3 length: 15 amino acids. Assay runs were performed at deep level. Over several immunoSEQ plates, each subset's genomic DNA was distributed in even portions. Here immunoSEQ multiplex PCR was the method, and the copy in TCRdb shows in-frame clones only, minus some. The table has millions of clones, 85% to 95% seen once. A word on this clone: The antigen remains undetermined.

Study-level results: Several donors shared 4.5% to 6.5% of their naive CD4 clonotypes.

This clonotype originated in a man aged 18 to 30 in good health. Input material: naive CD4+ T cells sorted from blood. Subset here: CD45RA+ positively selected. The V gene is TRBV27, the J gene TRBJ1-2; 9 bases are a match to TRBD1. The CDR3 spells CASSPQGALNYGYTF. The CDR3 nucleotides are TGTGCCAGCAGTCCACAGGGGGCGCTGAACTATGGCTACACCTTC.